This TCR beta chain was captured by sequencing in a study of a mutant IDH1 vaccine in newly diagnosed glioma. Germline V gene sequence: CDR1 SGHRS, CDR2 YFSETQ. Trimming stripped 0 bases from V and 4 bases from J, with 13 bases between. The CDR3 is made up of 15 amino acids. As concerns this clone: Its antigen is not known.

Sequenced by immunoSEQ multiplex PCR; TCRdb stores in-frame clones only, minus some. The repertoire consists of roughly 62,000 clones, with about 89% occurring once and the leading ten covering 1.5% to 2.5%. Time point noted: week 11, during vaccination. A 20-mer mutant IDH1 peptide at 300 ug was injected subcutaneously with topical imiquimod. V gene TRBV5-1 combines with J gene TRBJ1-2, with D possibly matching TRBD1 (5 bases). Source: PBMCs, taken from a glioma patient whose treatment included an IDH1 peptide vaccine. This clonotype was sampled from a man aged 35-49 years with glioma. The CDR3 DNA is TGCGCCAGCAGCTTGGCAGTGTCCGGGGGCTATGGCTACACCTTC. Amino acid sequence: CASSLAVSGGYGYTF.